A selection of T cell receptor beta chains follows, all from one sample in a study of blood T cells in healthy people across ages. TCRdb ran MiXCR on the 5' RACE reads and lists one entry per CDR3 protein. The table has fewer than 1,000,000 distinct CDR3 sequences, around 45% seen once. Sequenced sample: blood. Every receptor here comes from a man in his sixties in good health. CDR3s include the opening cysteine and the closing phenylalanine or tryptophan. The D gene is left open where the match is weak. Rows may omit the clone size; those that give it use once, few, many or a size class.

D,V,size,J,CDR3,DNA
-,TRBV27,-,TRBJ1-6,CASKGPPAHNSPLHF,TGTGCCTCGAAAGGACCTCCCGCGCATAATTCACCCCTCCACTTC
-,TRBV9,once,TRBJ1-1,CASGGPEAEAFF,TGTGCCAGCGGCGGCCCCGAGGCTGAAGCTTTCTTT
-,TRBV14,few,TRBJ1-6,CASSQVGVNSPLHF,TGTGCCAGCAGCCAAGTCGGAGTAAATTCACCCCTCCACTTT
-,TRBV20-1,-,TRBJ2-7,CSASRGPPLYEQYF,TGCAGTGCCAGCAGGGGACCTCCTCTCTACGAGCAGTACTTC
TRBD1,TRBV4-2,-,TRBJ2-5,CASSPKRDRGLETQYF,TGTGCCAGCAGCCCCAAACGAGACAGGGGGCTTGAGACCCAGTACTTC
TRBD1,TRBV11-3,-,TRBJ1-1,CASSHGTGRNGGRGGAFF,TGTGCCAGCAGCCACGGGACAGGGAGAAACGGGGGACGCGGGGGAGCTTTCTTT
-,TRBV7-2,-,TRBJ2-5,CASSLALGNEQYF,TGTGCCAGCAGCTTAGCTTTGGGCAATGAGCAGTACTTC
-,TRBV24-1,many,TRBJ2-1,CATSRGGAETEQFF,TGTGCCACCAGTCGTGGGGGGGCCGAAACTGAGCAGTTCTTC
-,TRBV4-3,few,TRBJ1-2,CASSQDQGRRGPYGYTF,TGCGCCAGCAGCCAAGATCAGGGAAGGCGGGGGCCCTATGGCTACACCTTC
TRBD2,TRBV29-1,-,TRBJ2-3,CSAAGTSGSDTQYF,TGCAGCGCCGCCGGGACTAGCGGATCAGATACGCAGTATTTT
-,TRBV5-5,few,TRBJ1-4,CASSLQRTNEKLFF,TGTGCCAGCAGCTTACAGCGGACTAATGAAAAACTGTTTTTT
-,TRBV4-1,few,TRBJ2-1,CASSQEPNNNEQFF,TGCGCCAGCAGCCAAGAACCTAACAACAATGAGCAGTTCTTC
TRBD2,TRBV6-2/TRBV6-3,-,TRBJ2-7,CASSLSGTRGYEQYF,TGTGCCAGCTCATTATCGGGGACTAGGGGATACGAGCAGTACTTC
-,TRBV20-1,once,TRBJ2-7,CSARDHGSSYEQYF,TGCAGTGCTAGAGATCACGGGAGCTCCTACGAGCAGTACTTC
TRBD2,TRBV3-1,-,TRBJ2-5,CASSANPGTRGAETQYF,TGTGCCAGCAGCGCCAACCCCGGGACTAGGGGGGCAGAGACCCAGTACTTC